These 5 T cell receptor beta chains came from one sample sequenced in a study of blood T cell repertoires in COVID-19. Clones were read by immunoSEQ multiplex PCR, and TCRdb kept only the in-frame ones, dropping some. Here the sample spans 80,000 to 85,000 clones, about 86% being singletons. The sample comprised peripheral blood. These receptors all come from a woman older than 75 with acute or convalescent COVID-19.

This clone was detected only a few times. The V gene is TRBV21-1, the J gene TRBJ2-7; TRBD1 was called by the table and not checked on the DNA. TRBV21-1 is marked as a pseudogene. This CDR3 has 14 amino acids. CDR3 DNA sequence: TGTGCCAGCAGCAAACCGCTGGGGGCAGTTGCGCAGTACTTC. Translating it yields CASSKPLGAVAQYF.

V and J are TRBV6-4 and TRBJ2-1; 16 nucleotides match TRBD2. The CDR3 has 20 amino acids. Losses at the gene ends were 2 bases for V and 7 bases for J; bases not matched to a gene: 14. Germline V CDR1 and CDR2: MRHNA, SNTAGT. In nucleotides, the CDR3 is TGTGCCAGCAGTGACACCGAACCGGACAGGGGACTAGCGGGGGGGAATGAGCAGTTCTTC. This codes for CASSDTEPDRGLAGGNEQFF.

The genes are TRBV5-1 and TRBJ2-7, with TRBD1 identical over 8 bases. This CDR3 contains 14 residues. Trimming took 4 bases from V and 4 from J; bases not matched to a gene: 7. CDR1 and CDR2 from the germline V gene are SGHRS and YFSETQ. The CDR3 spells CASSRGTGPYEQYF. CDR3 DNA sequence: TGCGCCAGCAGCAGAGGGACAGGACCATACGAGCAGTACTTC.

This clone was observed a single time. The CDR3 DNA follows: TGTGCCAGCTCCCGGACAGGCGAGCAGTACTTC. Translating it yields CASSRTGEQYF. This rearrangement joins TRBV25-1 to TRBJ2-7, with TRBD1 matching over 7 bases. The germline V gene has CDR1 MGHDK and CDR2 SYGVNS. The junction had 4 bases not matched to a gene; V was cut back by 8 bases and J by 6 bases. This CDR3 has 11 amino acids.

The V gene is TRBV23-1, the J gene TRBJ1-1, with 9 nucleotides matching TRBD1. TRBV23-1 is designated an ORF whose function remains uncertain. V was pared by 2 bases and J by 2 bases, with 6 bases of the junction left unmatched. This CDR3 region has 16 residues. Written as DNA, the CDR3 is TGCGCCAGCAGTCAACCGGGACAGGGTAGAAACACTGAAGCTTTCTTT. Translated: CASSQPGQGRNTEAFF.